This T cell receptor gamma chain was documented in a study of Vδ1+ human thymocytes. General observations from the study: Bulk data may be misread because of unexpected Vdelta2 sequences. Thymic delta-chain repertoires held roughly 20% Vdelta2 sequences and few Vdelta3, despite high sort purity. Thymic TRG and TRD repertoires appeared highly polyclonal. Donors shared many TRG clonotypes but few TRD clonotypes.

This clone is labeled as medium-sized (0.01 to 0.1%). The antigen is unknown. Germline V gene sequence: CDR1 VINAFY, CDR2 YDVSNSKD. The CDR3 covers 12 residues. With 0 bases clipped from V and 10 bases from J, the junction kept 6 bases outside the gene matches. Purity of the sorted Vdelta1+ thymocytes ranged from 98% to 99.6%. RNA was extracted from the cells and then reverse transcribed. The CDR3 regions were amplified by multiplex PCR from V-gene primers to a constant-region primer. TCRdb made new clone calls on the multiplex PCR reads using CATT. The sample lists about 22,000 gamma-chain clones, roughly 15% occurring once.

The chain employs TRGV5 and TRGJ1 or TRGJ2. The clonotype was recovered from a child under two years old who had congenital heart surgery. Source material: Vdelta1+ gamma-delta thymocytes from the thymus. Subset here: FACS-sorted CD3+ TCRalphabeta- TCRVdelta1+ TCRVdelta2- thymocytes. CDR3 amino acids: CATWDRRLKKLF. The CDR3 DNA follows: TGTGCCACCTGGGACAGGCGTTTGAAGAAACTCTTT.